The 9 T cell receptor beta chains listed next were all sequenced from one sample in a study of blood T cell repertoires in COVID-19 (TCRdb year 2020). The library relied on the immunoSEQ multiplex PCR assay. TCRdb holds this immuneACCESS table with in-frame rearrangements only. Some clones are missing; in checked studies, unresolved V genes explain under half, and the rest has no known cause. The sample records approximately 450,000 clones, approximately 92% of which are singletons. The top ten constitute more than 0.95% of the sample. What was sequenced was PBMCs or T cells enriched from blood (not recorded which). The receptors here all came from a man aged 25-45 years who had recovered from COVID-19.

The rearrangement links TRBV29-1 to TRBJ2-1; 13 bases fit TRBD2. The V gene end was trimmed by 4 bases and the J gene end by 1 base; junction bases not matched to a gene: 7. Germline loops: CDR1 SQVTM, CDR2 ANQGSEA. The CDR3 extends over 17 amino acids. CDR3 bases: TGCAGCGTTGCGGGACTAGCGGGATTACGGTCCTACAATGAGCAGTTCTTC. Translated: CSVAGLAGLRSYNEQFF.

The chain uses TRBV10-3 and TRBJ1-5; 8 bases are shared with TRBD1. J gave up 1 base and V 9 bases, and 5 bases lay outside the gene matches. Germline V gene data show CDR1 as ENHRY and CDR2 as SYGVKD. This CDR3 is built from 14 residues. This chain's CDR3 is CAIGRQGSNQPQHF. CDR3 in DNA: TGTGCCATAGGGAGACAGGGGAGCAATCAGCCCCAGCATTTT.

CDR3 sequence: CASSENLYGYTF. The CDR3 DNA reads TGTGCCAGCAGTGAGAACCTCTATGGCTACACCTTC. The genes are TRBV6-2 or TRBV6-3 and TRBJ1-2; unclear D gene. V gave up 5 bases and J gave up 4 bases, with 8 bases separating them. Looked up from germline, CDR1 is MNHEY and CDR2 is SVGEGT. There are 12 residues in the CDR3.

This chain connects TRBV2 to TRBJ1-1; TRBD1 matches at 12 bases. Germline lookup yields CDR1 SNHLY and CDR2 FYNNEI. V dropped 6 bases and J dropped 5; count of bases not matched to a gene: 10. The CDR3 sequence is 16 residues long. In DNA form, the CDR3 reads TGTGCCAGCAGGTCAACCGGGACAGGGGGCGCGACTGAAGCTTTCTTT. Translation: CASRSTGTGGATEAFF.

The rearrangement joins TRBV9 to TRBJ1-2; D is uncertain. The V end lost 4 bases, the J end lost 3 bases, and 19 bases lay between the germline ends. CDR1 SGDLS and CDR2 YYNGEE come from the germline V gene. The CDR3 loop spans 16 amino acids. The CDR3 DNA sequence: TGTGCCAGCAGCTTTTCTTGGACCGCTAGCGACTATGGCTACACCTTC. Protein: CASSFSWTASDYGYTF.

This chain joins TRBV7-9 and TRBJ2-5, with 8 positions matching TRBD1. J gave up 0 bases and V 3 bases, and 3 bases lay outside the gene matches. CDR3 length equals 15 residues. Germline assignment: CDR1 SEHNR and CDR2 FQNEAQ (reference sequence). As DNA, the CDR3 is TGTGCCAGCAGCTTGGGACAGGCGAACCAAGAGACCCAGTACTTC. Residues: CASSLGQANQETQYF.

The V and J genes are TRBV28 and TRBJ1-5; TRBD1 matches at 8 bases. Germline V gives CDR1 MDHEN, CDR2 SYDVKM. The CDR3 extends over 15 amino acids. V shed 2 bases, J shed 3 bases, and the junction held 3 bases outside the gene matches. DNA for the CDR3: TGTGCCAGCAGTTTAGGGACAGGAGACAATCAGCCCCAGCATTTT. Its protein product is CASSLGTGDNQPQHF.

This chain joins TRBV7-9 and TRBJ2-1; the match to TRBD2 covers 11 bases. CDR1 and CDR2 from the germline V gene are SEHNR and FQNEAQ (reference sequence). CDR3 size: 17 residues. The V gene end was trimmed by 5 bases and the J gene end by 3 bases; junction bases not matched to a gene: 9. The CDR3 spells CASSQRGGLADYNEQFF. Written as DNA, the CDR3 is TGTGCCAGCAGCCAACGTGGGGGACTAGCGGACTACAATGAGCAGTTCTTC.

The chain joins TRBV9 to TRBJ2-3, with 7 bases matching TRBD2. The junction had 5 bases not matched to a gene; V was cut back by 4 bases and J by 3 bases. The length of the CDR3 is 14 residues. From germline, CDR1 is SGDLS and CDR2 YYNGEE. The CDR3 DNA reads as TGTGCCAGCAGCTCGTGGGGAGGGACAGATACGCAGTATTTT. This translates into CASSSWGGTDTQYF.